These 12 T cell receptor beta chains were all obtained from the same sample, sequenced in a study of shared clonotypes between healthy human individuals. The table came from immunoSEQ multiplex PCR; TCRdb's copy has only in-frame clones and leaves some out. The sample records 1,400,000 or so clones, less than 99% being singletons. The sequenced material came from naive CD4+ T cells sorted from blood. Documented subset: CD45RA+ positively selected. The receptors derive from a man aged 30-40 years in good health.

V usage is TRBV14 and J usage is TRBJ1-1, with 7 bases that match TRBD1. This CDR3 has 15 residues. Germline CDR1 SGHDN, CDR2 FVKESK. With 5 bases clipped from V and 0 bases from J, the junction kept 6 bases outside the gene matches. The CDR3 protein is CASSKRQGMNTEAFF. The CDR3 DNA reads as TGTGCCAGCAGCAAGAGACAGGGCATGAACACTGAAGCTTTCTTT.

This chain uses TRBV19 with TRBJ1-5; no reliable D call. Germline-derived CDR1 and CDR2 are LNHDA and SQIVND (reference sequence). Trimming stripped 4 bases from V and 4 bases from J, with 11 bases between. There are 14 residues in the CDR3. The CDR3 here is CASSSGGVNQPQHF. The CDR3 DNA sequence: TGTGCCAGTAGTAGCGGTGGGGTTAATCAGCCCCAGCATTTT.

The CDR3 nucleotides are TGTGCCAGCAGCTTAACCGTTGGACAGGGGGCTGGCGAGCAGTACTTC. It translates to CASSLTVGQGAGEQYF. This chain links TRBV7-9 with TRBJ2-7; TRBD1 aligns across 11 bases. The CDR3 loop spans 16 amino acids. The germline V gene has CDR1 SEHNR and CDR2 FQNEAQ (reference sequence). V was clipped by 2 bases and J by 6 bases; unmatched bases: 9.

The chain employs TRBV11-2 and TRBJ1-4; D gene uncertain. V was trimmed by 6 bases and J by 0 bases, leaving 14 bases between them. The CDR3 loop spans 16 amino acids. Germline CDR1 reads SGHAT; CDR2 reads FQNNGV. In nucleotides, the CDR3 is TGTGCCAGCAGTGTCGGGCAGTTGGCAACTAATGAAAAACTGTTTTTT. It encodes CASSVGQLATNEKLFF.

Notes on this clone: Other DNA sequences in this sample translate to the same CDR3. The V and J genes are TRBV7-2 and TRBJ2-7; D is undetermined. Germline V gene sequence: CDR1 SGHTA, CDR2 FQGNSA. The CDR3 has 12 amino acids. V was trimmed by 2 bases and J by 4 bases, leaving 6 bases between them. The CDR3 loop is CASSLRPYEQYF. The CDR3 bases are TGTGCCAGCAGCTTACGGCCATACGAGCAGTACTTC.

V and J are TRBV6-6 and TRBJ2-7; 7 bases are a match to TRBD1. V was clipped by 6 bases and J by 1 base; unmatched bases: 6. Germline CDR1 is MNHNY and CDR2 is SVGAGI (reference sequence). The CDR3 runs to 14 residues. DNA of the CDR3: TGTGCCAGCAGGGAACAGGGGTCTTCCTACGAGCAGTACTTC. It translates to CASREQGSSYEQYF.

As concerns this clone: Other DNA sequences in the sample encode the same CDR3. The J gene is TRBJ1-4, the V gene TRBV7-9, with no clear D. The V end lost 5 bases, the J end lost 7 bases, and 5 bases lay between the germline ends. Germline V gene lookup returns CDR1 SEHNR and CDR2 FQNEAQ (reference sequence). The CDR3 length is 11 residues. CDR3 bases: TGTGCCAGCAGCAGAGGTGAAAAACTGTTTTTT. It is translated as CASSRGEKLFF.

CDR3 coding DNA: TGTGCCAGCAGCTTAGGGCTTTACAATGAGCAGTTCTTC. It codes for CASSLGLYNEQFF. The chain couples TRBV7-3 to TRBJ2-1; D not certain. Germline V gene data show CDR1 as SGHTA and CDR2 as FQGTGA. Trimming shortened V by 2 bases and J by 4 bases, and 6 bases separated the two germline ends. The CDR3 is made up of 13 amino acids.

The chain recombines TRBV9 with TRBJ2-1, with a tentative D call TRBD1 (5 bases). The CDR3 has 13 amino acids. Deletions cut 0 bases from V and 8 bases from J, with 9 bases between. Germline V gives CDR1 SGDLS, CDR2 YYNGEE. The CDR3, as DNA: TGTGCCAGCAGCGTAGGACAGCGCTATGAGCAGTTCTTC. Protein product: CASSVGQRYEQFF.

A remark on this clone: Other DNA sequences in the sample encode the same CDR3. The chain combines TRBV5-1 with TRBJ2-7; TRBD1 is a possible D gene (6 bases). The V end was cut by 4 bases, the J end by 2 bases, with 10 bases between. CDR1 and CDR2 from the germline V gene are SGHRS and YFSETQ. The CDR3 is 13 amino acids. The CDR3 bases are TGCGCCAGCAGCCCGGACAGCACCTACGAGCAGTACTTC. Translated: CASSPDSTYEQYF.

The gene calls are TRBV6-5 and TRBJ2-1; the D is unclear. The CDR3 has 11 residues. V lost 6 bases, J lost 6 bases, and 6 bases lay in between. Germline lookup yields CDR1 MNHEY and CDR2 SVGAGI. The CDR3 DNA reads as TGTGCCAGCAGAAGGGTCAATGAGCAGTTCTTC. Its translation is CASRRVNEQFF.

The V gene is TRBV5-1, the J gene TRBJ2-1, with TRBD2 as a possible D gene (6 bases). CDR3 length: 13 amino acids. The V gene lost 4 bases and the J gene lost 6 bases, with 11 bases spanning the gap. The germline gives CDR1 SGHRS, CDR2 YFSETQ. CDR3 in amino acids: CASSTGAGNEQFF. CDR3 in DNA: TGCGCCAGCAGCACGGGAGCGGGCAATGAGCAGTTCTTC.